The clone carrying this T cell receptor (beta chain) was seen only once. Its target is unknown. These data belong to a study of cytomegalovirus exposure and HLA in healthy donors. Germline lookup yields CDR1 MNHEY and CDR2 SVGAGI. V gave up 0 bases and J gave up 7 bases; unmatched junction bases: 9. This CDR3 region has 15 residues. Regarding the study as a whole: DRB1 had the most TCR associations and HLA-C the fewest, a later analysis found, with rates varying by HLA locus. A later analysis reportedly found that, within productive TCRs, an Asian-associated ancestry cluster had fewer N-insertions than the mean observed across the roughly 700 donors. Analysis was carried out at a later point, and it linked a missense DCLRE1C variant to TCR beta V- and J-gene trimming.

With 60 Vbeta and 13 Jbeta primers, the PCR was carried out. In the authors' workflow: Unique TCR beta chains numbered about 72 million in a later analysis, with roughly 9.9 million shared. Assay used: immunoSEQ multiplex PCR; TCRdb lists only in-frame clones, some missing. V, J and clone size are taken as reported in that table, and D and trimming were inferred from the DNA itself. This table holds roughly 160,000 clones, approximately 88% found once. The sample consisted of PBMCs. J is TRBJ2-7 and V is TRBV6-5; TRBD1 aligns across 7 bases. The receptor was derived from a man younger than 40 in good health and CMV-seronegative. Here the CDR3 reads CASSYSGTAPSEQYF. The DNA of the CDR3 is TGTGCCAGCAGTTACTCAGGGACAGCTCCTTCGGAGCAGTACTTC.